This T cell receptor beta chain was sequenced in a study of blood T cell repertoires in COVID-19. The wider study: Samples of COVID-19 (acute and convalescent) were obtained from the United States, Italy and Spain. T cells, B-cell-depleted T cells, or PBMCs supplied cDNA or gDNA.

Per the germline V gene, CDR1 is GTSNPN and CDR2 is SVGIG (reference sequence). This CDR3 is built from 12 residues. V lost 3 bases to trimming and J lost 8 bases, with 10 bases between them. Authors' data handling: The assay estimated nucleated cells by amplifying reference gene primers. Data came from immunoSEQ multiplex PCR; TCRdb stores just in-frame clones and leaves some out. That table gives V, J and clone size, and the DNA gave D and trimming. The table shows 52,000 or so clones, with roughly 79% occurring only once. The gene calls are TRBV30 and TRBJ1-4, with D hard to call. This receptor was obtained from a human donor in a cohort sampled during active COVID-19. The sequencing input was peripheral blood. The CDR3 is CAWSALREKLFF. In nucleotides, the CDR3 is TGTGCCTGGAGCGCACTTCGGGAAAAACTGTTTTTT.